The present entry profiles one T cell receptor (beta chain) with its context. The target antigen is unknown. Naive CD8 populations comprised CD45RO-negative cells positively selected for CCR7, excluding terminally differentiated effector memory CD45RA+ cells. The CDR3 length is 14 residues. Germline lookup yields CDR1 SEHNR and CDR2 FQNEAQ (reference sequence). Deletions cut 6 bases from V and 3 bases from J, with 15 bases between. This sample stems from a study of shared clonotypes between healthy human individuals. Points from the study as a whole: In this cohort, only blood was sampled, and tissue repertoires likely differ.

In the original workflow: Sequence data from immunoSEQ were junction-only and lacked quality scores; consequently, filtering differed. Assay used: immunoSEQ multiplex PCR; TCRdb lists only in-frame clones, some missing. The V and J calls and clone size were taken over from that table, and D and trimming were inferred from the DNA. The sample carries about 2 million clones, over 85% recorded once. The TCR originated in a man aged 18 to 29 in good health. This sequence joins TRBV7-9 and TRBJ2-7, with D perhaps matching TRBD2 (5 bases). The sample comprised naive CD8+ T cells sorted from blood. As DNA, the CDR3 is TGTGCCAGCAGTGAGGGCAGTGGGATCTACGAGCAGTACTTC. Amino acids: CASSEGSGIYEQYF.